This T cell receptor beta chain originates from a study of cytomegalovirus exposure and HLA in healthy donors. Primers: 60 Vbeta forward and 13 Jbeta reverse. Only in-frame clones appear in the TCRdb table, and some are missing; sequencing was by immunoSEQ multiplex PCR. The sample lists around 100,000 clones, about 80% occurring once. Germline CDR1 SGHDN, CDR2 FVKESK. This CDR3 contains 17 residues. The germline V and J ends were trimmed by 0 bases and 5 bases, with 16 bases remaining between them. The sequence was obtained from a man aged 45-60 years in good health and CMV-seropositive. The source material was PBMCs. V usage is TRBV14 and J usage is TRBJ1-4, with D maybe TRBD1 (5 bases). CDR3 amino acids: CASSQEWQGGENEKLFF. As DNA, the CDR3 is TGTGCCAGCAGCCAAGAATGGCAAGGAGGGGAGAATGAAAAACTGTTTTTT.